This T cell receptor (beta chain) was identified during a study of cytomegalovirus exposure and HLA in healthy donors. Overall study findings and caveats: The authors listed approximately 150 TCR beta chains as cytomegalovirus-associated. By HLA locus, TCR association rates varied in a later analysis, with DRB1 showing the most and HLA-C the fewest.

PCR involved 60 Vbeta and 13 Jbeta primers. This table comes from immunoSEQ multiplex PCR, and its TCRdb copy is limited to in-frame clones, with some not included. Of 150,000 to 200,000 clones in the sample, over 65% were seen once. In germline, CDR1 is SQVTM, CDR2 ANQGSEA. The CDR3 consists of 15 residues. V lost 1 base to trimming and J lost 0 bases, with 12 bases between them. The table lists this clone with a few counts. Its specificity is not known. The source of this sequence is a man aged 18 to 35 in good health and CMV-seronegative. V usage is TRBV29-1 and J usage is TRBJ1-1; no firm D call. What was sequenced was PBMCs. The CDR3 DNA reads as TGCAGCGTTGAAGCAGGTACTCCCATGAACACTGAAGCTTTCTTT. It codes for CSVEAGTPMNTEAFF.